A single sample gave rise to the 9 T cell receptor beta chains below, sequenced in a study of blood T cell repertoires in COVID-19. Using immunoSEQ multiplex PCR, the repertoire was profiled, and TCRdb retains in-frame clones only, with some absent. The sample records about 260,000 clones, 80% to 90% being singletons. The sample taken for sequencing was peripheral blood. The source is a man between 25 and 39 years old with active or convalescent COVID-19.

The chain uses TRBV5-8 and TRBJ1-2; perhaps TRBD1 as D (6 bases). The CDR3 consists of 12 residues. V was shortened by 4 bases and J by 8 bases, with 12 bases between the two germline ends. Germline CDR1 reads SGHTS; CDR2 reads YDEGEE. For the CDR3, the DNA is TGTGCCAGCAGCCAATACAGGGTCGGCTACACCTTC. This translates into CASSQYRVGYTF. The whole variable domain, remainder taken from reference TRBV5-8 and TRBJ1-2, is EAGVTQSPTHLIKTRGQQATLRCSPISGHTSVYWYQQALGLGLQFLLWYDEGEERNRGNFPPRFSGRQFPNYSSELNVNALELEDSALYLCASSQYRVGYTFGSGTRLTVV.

V gene TRBV7-2 combines with J gene TRBJ1-3; D unresolved. The CDR3 contains 14 residues. The germline gives CDR1 SGHTA, CDR2 FQGNSA. V lost 7 bases, J lost 0 bases, and 10 bases lay in between. CDR3 DNA sequence: TGTGCCAGCACCTCTGGGCCCTCTGGAAACACCATATATTTT. This sequence encodes CASTSGPSGNTIYF.

The chain links TRBV3-1 (or the pseudogene TRBV3-2) to TRBJ2-5, with 13 bases identical to TRBD2. This CDR3 has 16 amino acids. V shed 4 bases and J 2 bases; nucleotides not matched to a gene: 4. Germline values: CDR1 LGHDT, CDR2 YNNKEL (reference sequence). In nucleotides, the CDR3 is TGTGCCAGCAGCCCCCGACTAGCGGGGGGACAAGAGACCCAGTACTTC. Amino acids: CASSPRLAGGQETQYF.

This clone occurred once. The CDR3 DNA is TGTGCCAGCCGGGGGGTAGCGGGGCGAACTAGCACAGATACGCAGTATTTT. This sequence encodes CASRGVAGRTSTDTQYF. The V call is TRBV11-2, the J call TRBJ2-3; 8 positions agree with TRBD2. CDR1 is SGHAT, CDR2 FQNNGV, per germline. This CDR3 is built from 17 residues. V was clipped by 8 bases and J by 0 bases; unmatched bases: 13.

Of note for this clone: The sample carries other DNA sequences with the same CDR3. This chain connects TRBV6-5 to TRBJ2-7; 11 nucleotides line up with TRBD2. The CDR3 is 14 residues long. Losses at the gene ends were 5 bases for V and 4 bases for J; bases not matched to a gene: 4. Germline values: CDR1 MNHEY, CDR2 SVGAGI. The DNA of the CDR3 is TGTGCCAGCAGTACTAGCGGGGGAGCTTACGAGCAGTACTTC. It yields the protein CASSTSGGAYEQYF.

CDR3 sequence reads: CASSLVVRPVSGANVLTF. The CDR3 nucleotides read TGTGCCAGCAGCTTAGTTGTCAGGCCCGTCTCTGGGGCCAACGTCCTGACTTTC. The chain has TRBV7-8 and TRBJ2-6; no reliable D call. V lost 1 base and J lost 0, with 13 bases in between. CDR3 length equals 18 residues. Germline values: CDR1 SGHVS, CDR2 FQNEAQ.

This clone was recorded only once. The rearrangement uses TRBV10-3 and TRBJ1-5; possible D gene TRBD1, 5 bases. Looked up from germline, CDR1 is ENHRY and CDR2 is SYGVKD. Trimming shortened V by 10 bases and J by 3 bases, and 16 bases separated the two germline ends. The CDR3 sequence is 14 residues long. In nucleotides, the CDR3 is TGTGCCACTCGGGGGTCTGGGGACAATCAGCCCCAGCATTTT. Translating it yields CATRGSGDNQPQHF.

This clone has only one observation. V is TRBV27 and J is TRBJ2-3; D might be TRBD1 (6 bases). Between the trimmed V and J ends, which lost 5 bases and 2 bases, there was a span of 17 bases. The germline CDR1 and CDR2 sequences are MNHEY and SMNVEV (reference sequence). CDR3 length: 16 amino acids. CDR3 protein: CASSPTGPSITDTQYF. The DNA of the CDR3 is TGTGCCAGCAGTCCCACAGGGCCATCAATCACAGATACGCAGTATTTT.

The rearrangement uses TRBV7-2 and TRBJ2-3, with D hard to call. Germline CDR1 reads SGHTA; CDR2 reads FQGNSA. Trimming removed 3 bases at V and 1 base at J, with 8 bases between. The CDR3 runs 14 residues. CDR3 bases: TGTGCCAGCAGCTTGTTCCCGGGCACAGATACGCAGTATTTT. This translates into CASSLFPGTDTQYF.